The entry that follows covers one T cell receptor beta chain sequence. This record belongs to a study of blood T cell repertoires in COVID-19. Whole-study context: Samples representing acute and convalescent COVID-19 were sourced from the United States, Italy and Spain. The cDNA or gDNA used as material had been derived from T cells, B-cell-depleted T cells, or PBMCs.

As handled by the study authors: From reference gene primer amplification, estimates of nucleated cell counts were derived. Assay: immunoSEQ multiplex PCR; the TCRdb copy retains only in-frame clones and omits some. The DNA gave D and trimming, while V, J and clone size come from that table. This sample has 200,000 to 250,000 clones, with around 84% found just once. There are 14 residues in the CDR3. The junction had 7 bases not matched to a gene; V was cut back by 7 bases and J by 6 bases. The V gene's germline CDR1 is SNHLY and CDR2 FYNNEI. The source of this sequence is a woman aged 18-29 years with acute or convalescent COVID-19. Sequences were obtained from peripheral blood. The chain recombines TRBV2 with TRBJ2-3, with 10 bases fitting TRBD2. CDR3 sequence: CASILAGVGDTQYF. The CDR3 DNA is TGTGCCAGCATCCTAGCGGGAGTTGGGGATACGCAGTATTTT.